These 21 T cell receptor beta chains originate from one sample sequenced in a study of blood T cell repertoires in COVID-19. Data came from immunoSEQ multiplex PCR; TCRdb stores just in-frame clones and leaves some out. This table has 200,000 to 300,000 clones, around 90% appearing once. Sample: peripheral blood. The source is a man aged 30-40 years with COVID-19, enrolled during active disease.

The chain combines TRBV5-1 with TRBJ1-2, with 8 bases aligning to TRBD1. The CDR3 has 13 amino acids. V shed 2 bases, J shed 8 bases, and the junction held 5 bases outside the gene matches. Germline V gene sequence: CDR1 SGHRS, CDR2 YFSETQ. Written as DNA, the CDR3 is TGCGCCAGCAGCTTCGAGACAGGGGACGGCTACACCTTC. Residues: CASSFETGDGYTF.

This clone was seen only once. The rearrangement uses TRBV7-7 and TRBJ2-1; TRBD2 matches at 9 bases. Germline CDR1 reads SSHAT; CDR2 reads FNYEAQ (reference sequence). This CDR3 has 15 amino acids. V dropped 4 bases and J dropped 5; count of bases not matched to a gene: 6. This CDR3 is CASSSEAGGHNEQFF. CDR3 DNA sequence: TGTGCCAGCAGCTCTGAAGCGGGGGGCCACAATGAGCAGTTCTTC.

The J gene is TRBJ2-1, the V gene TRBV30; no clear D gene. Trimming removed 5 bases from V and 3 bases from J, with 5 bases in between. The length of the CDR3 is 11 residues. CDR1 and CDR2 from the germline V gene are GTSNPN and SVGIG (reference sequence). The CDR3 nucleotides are TGTGCCTGGTTAGTCTACAATGAGCAGTTCTTC. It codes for CAWLVYNEQFF.

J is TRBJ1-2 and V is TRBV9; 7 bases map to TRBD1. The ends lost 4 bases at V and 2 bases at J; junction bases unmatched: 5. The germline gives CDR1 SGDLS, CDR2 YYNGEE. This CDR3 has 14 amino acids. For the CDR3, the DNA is TGTGCCAGCAGCTCAGGGACAGAGAACTATGGCTACACCTTC. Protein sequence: CASSSGTENYGYTF.

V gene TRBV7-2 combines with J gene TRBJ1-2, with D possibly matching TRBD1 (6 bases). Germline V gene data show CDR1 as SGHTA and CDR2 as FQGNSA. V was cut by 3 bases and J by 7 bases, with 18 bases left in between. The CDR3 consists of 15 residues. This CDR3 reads CASSFEQGNVGGYTF. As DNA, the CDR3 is TGTGCCAGCAGCTTCGAACAGGGAAACGTAGGTGGCTACACCTTC.

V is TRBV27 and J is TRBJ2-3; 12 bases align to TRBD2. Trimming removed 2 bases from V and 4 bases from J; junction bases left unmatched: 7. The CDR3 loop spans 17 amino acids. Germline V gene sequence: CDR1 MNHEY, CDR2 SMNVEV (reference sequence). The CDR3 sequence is CASSLGLAGGPPDTQYF. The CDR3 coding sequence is TGTGCCAGCAGTTTAGGCCTAGCGGGGGGGCCCCCAGATACGCAGTATTTT.

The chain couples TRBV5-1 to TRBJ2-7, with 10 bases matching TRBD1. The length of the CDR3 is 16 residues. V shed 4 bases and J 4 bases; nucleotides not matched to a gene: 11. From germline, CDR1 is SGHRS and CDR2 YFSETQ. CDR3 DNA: TGCGCCAGCAGCGTTGGACAGGGGGGCATGGTGTACGAGCAGTACTTC. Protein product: CASSVGQGGMVYEQYF. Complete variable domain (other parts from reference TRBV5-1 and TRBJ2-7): KAGVTQTPRYLIKTRGQQVTLSCSPISGHRSVSWYQQTPGQGLQFLFEYFSETQRNKGNFPGRFSGRQFSNSRSEMNVSTLELGDSALYLCASSVGQGGMVYEQYFGPGTRLTVT.

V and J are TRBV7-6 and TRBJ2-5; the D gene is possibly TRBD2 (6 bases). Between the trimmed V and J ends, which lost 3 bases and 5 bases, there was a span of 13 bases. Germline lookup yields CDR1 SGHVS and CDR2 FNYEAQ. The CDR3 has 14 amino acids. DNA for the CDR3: TGTGCCAGCAGCTTCCGACTAGTAAGCGAGACCCAGTACTTC. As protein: CASSFRLVSETQYF.

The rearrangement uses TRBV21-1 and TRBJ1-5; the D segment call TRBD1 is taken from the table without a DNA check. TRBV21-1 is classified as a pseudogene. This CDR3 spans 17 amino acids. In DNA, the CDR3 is TGTGCCAGCAGCAAAGCGCTTACCGGGACAGGAGCTCAGCCCCAGCATTTT. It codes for CASSKALTGTGAQPQHF.

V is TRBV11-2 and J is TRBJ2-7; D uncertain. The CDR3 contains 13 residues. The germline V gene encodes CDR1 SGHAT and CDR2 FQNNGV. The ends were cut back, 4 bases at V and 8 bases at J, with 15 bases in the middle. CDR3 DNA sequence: TGTGCCAGCAGCTCCCTCAGACAAGAACAGCAGTACTTC. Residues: CASSSLRQEQQYF.

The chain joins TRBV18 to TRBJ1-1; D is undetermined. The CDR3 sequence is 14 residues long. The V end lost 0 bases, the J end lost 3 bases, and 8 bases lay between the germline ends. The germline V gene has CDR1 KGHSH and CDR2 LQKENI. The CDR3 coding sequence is TGTGCCAGCTCACCACCGAGCGGGTACACTGAAGCTTTCTTT. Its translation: CASSPPSGYTEAFF.

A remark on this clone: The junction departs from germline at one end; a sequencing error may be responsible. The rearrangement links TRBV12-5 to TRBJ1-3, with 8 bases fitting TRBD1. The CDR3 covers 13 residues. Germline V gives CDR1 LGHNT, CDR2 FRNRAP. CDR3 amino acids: CASGLTGGITIYF. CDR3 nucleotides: TGTGCTAGTGGTTTGACAGGGGGAATCACCATATATTTT.

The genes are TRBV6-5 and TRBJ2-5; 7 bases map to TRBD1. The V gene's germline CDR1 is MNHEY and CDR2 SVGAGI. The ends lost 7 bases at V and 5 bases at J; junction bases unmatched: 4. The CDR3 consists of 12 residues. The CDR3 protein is CASTPTGETQYF. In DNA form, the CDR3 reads TGTGCCAGCACCCCGACAGGGGAGACCCAGTACTTC.

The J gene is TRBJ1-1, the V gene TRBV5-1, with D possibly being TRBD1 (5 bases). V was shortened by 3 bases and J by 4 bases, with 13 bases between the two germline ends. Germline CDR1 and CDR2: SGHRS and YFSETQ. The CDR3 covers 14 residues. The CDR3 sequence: CASSYLGRGTEAFF. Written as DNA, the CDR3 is TGCGCCAGCAGCTACTTGGGGAGGGGCACTGAAGCTTTCTTT.

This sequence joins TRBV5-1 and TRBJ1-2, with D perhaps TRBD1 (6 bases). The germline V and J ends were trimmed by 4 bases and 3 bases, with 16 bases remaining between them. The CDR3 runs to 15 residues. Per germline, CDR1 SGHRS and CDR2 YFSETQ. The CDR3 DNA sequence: TGCGCCAGCAGCCCCACAGGGTCGGGCGACTATGGCTACACCTTC. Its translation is CASSPTGSGDYGYTF.

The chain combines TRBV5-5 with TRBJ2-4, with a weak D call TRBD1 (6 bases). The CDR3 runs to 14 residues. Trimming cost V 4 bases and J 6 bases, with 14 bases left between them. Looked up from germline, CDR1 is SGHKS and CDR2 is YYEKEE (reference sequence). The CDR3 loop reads CASSTDSHRNIQYF. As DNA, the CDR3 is TGTGCCAGCAGCACGGACAGTCACCGAAACATTCAGTACTTC.

CDR3 DNA: TGCAGCGTGGGATTAGACAGGGTGACCGAAAAACTGTTTTTT. Its protein is CSVGLDRVTEKLFF. The V and J genes are TRBV29-1 and TRBJ1-4, with 7 bases lining up with TRBD1. The CDR3 runs to 14 residues. The germline gives CDR1 SQVTM, CDR2 ANQGSEA. V lost 6 bases, J lost 8 bases, and 12 bases stayed unmatched.

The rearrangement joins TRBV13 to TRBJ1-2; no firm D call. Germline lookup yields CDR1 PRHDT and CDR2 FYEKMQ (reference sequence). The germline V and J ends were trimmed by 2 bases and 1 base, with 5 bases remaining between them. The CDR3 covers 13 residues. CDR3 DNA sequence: TGTGCCAGCAGCTTACGGGGTAACTATGGCTACACCTTC. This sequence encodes CASSLRGNYGYTF. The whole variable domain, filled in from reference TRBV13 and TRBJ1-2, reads AAGVIQSPRHLIKEKRETATLKCYPIPRHDTVYWYQQGPGQDPQFLISFYEKMQSDKGSIPDRFSAQQFSDYHSELNMSSLELGDSALYFCASSLRGNYGYTFGSGTRLTVV.

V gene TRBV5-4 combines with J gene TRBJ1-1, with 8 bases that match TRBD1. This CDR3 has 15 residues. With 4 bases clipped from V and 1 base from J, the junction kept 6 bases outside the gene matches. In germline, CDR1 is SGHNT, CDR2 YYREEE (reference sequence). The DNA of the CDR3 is TGTGCCAGCAGCCCTCCGACAGGGGAGAACACTGAAGCTTTCTTT. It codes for CASSPPTGENTEAFF.

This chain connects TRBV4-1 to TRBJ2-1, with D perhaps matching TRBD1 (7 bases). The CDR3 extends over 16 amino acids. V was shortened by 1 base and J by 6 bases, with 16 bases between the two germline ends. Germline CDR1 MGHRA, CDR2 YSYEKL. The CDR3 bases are TGCGCCAGCAGCCAAGGACAGGGAGGTTCTGGCAATGAGCAGTTCTTC. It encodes CASSQGQGGSGNEQFF.

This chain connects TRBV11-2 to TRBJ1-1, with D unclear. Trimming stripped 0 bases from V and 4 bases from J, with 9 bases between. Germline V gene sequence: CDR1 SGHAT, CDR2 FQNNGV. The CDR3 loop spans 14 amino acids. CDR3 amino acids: CASSLDVTGTEAFF. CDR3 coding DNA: TGTGCCAGCAGCTTAGATGTCACGGGCACTGAAGCTTTCTTT.